This TCR beta chain is from a study of CD8 T cells in ankylosing spondylitis. V shed 3 bases and J 6 bases; nucleotides not matched to a gene: 7. The CDR3 is made up of 13 amino acids. Germline V CDR1 and CDR2: SQVTM, ANQGSEA. Using quantitative 5'-RACE with molecular barcodes, the authors made TCR beta libraries. A single record per CDR3 protein comes from TCRdb applying MiXCR to the 5' RACE reads. The sample has some 340,000 distinct CDR3 sequences, about 14% seen once. The rearrangement uses TRBV29-1 and TRBJ2-5; 7 bases agree with TRBD2. The specimen sequenced was blood, either unsorted or a sorted T cell fraction (not recorded which). The sequence came from a male donor with ankylosing spondylitis or in good health (not recorded which). The CDR3 nucleotides read TGCAGCGTTGAGGCGGGAGTGGGAAAGACCCAGTACTTC. Translating it yields CSVEAGVGKTQYF. The full variable domain, in which reference TRBV29-1 and TRBJ2-5 provide the parts outside the CDR3, is SAVISQKPSRDICQRGTSLTIQCQVDSQVTMMFWYRQQPGQSLTLIATANQGSEATYESGFVIDKFPISRPNLTFSTLTVSNMSPEDSSIYLCSVEAGVGKTQYFGPGTRLLVL.